Listed below are T cell receptor beta chains from one sample, sequenced in a study of early T cells in non-severe SARS-CoV-2 infection. MiXCR, applied by TCRdb to the 5' RACE reads, yields one record per CDR3 protein. This sample has 40,000 or so distinct CDR3 sequences, with approximately 7.9% found just once. The sample was whole blood, taken at baseline. These receptors originate from an adult who was a healthcare worker with PCR-confirmed SARS-CoV-2 infection or an uninfected control (not recorded which). Each CDR3 is given with its conserved first and last residue. Each record gives: D gene, J gene, clone size, V gene, CDR3 protein, CDR3 DNA. The D gene is left open where the match is weak. Only part of the rows carry a size: once, few, many, or a class if the clone is expanded.

>.|TRBJ1-1|many|TRBV6-2/TRBV6-3
CASSFSNRVSYTEAFF
TGTGCCAGCAGTTTTTCAAACAGGGTTTCGTACACTGAAGCTTTCTTT
>.|TRBJ1-1|many|TRBV12-3/TRBV12-4
CASSDPGGSYTEAFF
TGTGCCAGCAGTGATCCCGGGGGCTCTTACACTGAAGCTTTCTTT
>TRBD2|TRBJ2-3|.|TRBV6-5
CASTPRRGGTYTQYF
TGTGCCAGCACCCCGAGGCGCGGGGGGACATATACGCAGTATTTT
>.|TRBJ1-6|many|TRBV12-3/TRBV12-4
CASSPGPGGALHF
TGTGCCAGCAGCCCCGGACCGGGTGGGGCCCTCCACTTT
>.|TRBJ2-7|many|TRBV27
CASSHQQGYEQYF
TGTGCCAGCAGTCACCAACAGGGTTACGAGCAGTACTTC
>.|TRBJ1-5|many|TRBV28
CASSFTGPYQPQHF
TGTGCCAGCAGTTTCACAGGACCTTACCAGCCCCAGCATTTT
>.|TRBJ2-7|.|TRBV28
CASTLRPETYEQYF
TGTGCCAGCACCCTCAGGCCAGAGACCTACGAGCAGTACTTC
>.|TRBJ1-6|.|TRBV5-4
CASSLGLGDDSPLHF
TGTGCCAGCAGCTTGGGTCTGGGGGATGATTCACCCCTCCACTTT
>TRBD2|TRBJ2-7|few|TRBV6-5
CASTSRRGARRYEQYF
TGTGCCAGCACCTCACGGCGGGGGGCTCGGCGCTACGAGCAGTACTTC
>.|TRBJ2-7|many|TRBV11-2
CASSPAGTPYEQYF
TGTGCCAGCAGCCCAGCAGGCACCCCCTACGAGCAGTACTTC
>.|TRBJ1-4|.|TRBV12-3/TRBV12-4
CASTSRGPREKLFF
TGTGCCAGCACCTCCCGGGGCCCGAGGGAAAAACTGTTTTTT
>TRBD1|TRBJ2-2|.|TRBV6-4
CASSGTGNTGELFF
TGTGCCAGCAGTGGGACAGGGAACACCGGGGAGCTGTTTTTT
>.|TRBJ2-4|few|TRBV19
CASSIDSIGLGAKNIQYF
TGTGCCAGTAGTATCGACTCCATCGGTTTAGGGGCCAAAAACATTCAGTACTTC
>TRBD2|TRBJ2-3|few|TRBV20-1
CSARFQRGRDTQYF
TGCAGTGCTCGTTTCCAGCGGGGTAGGGATACGCAGTATTTT
>.|TRBJ2-5|.|TRBV6-1
CASSGLRGDQETQYF
TGTGCCAGCAGTGGTCTAAGGGGGGACCAAGAGACCCAGTACTTC
>.|TRBJ2-3|many|TRBV5-5
CASSPTITSTDTQYF
TGTGCCAGCAGCCCGACTATTACTAGCACAGATACGCAGTATTTT
>.|TRBJ1-6|many|TRBV5-1
CASSFGTGDSPLHF
TGCGCCAGCAGCTTTGGGACCGGGGATTCACCCCTCCACTTT
>.|TRBJ1-2|few|TRBV10-3
CAISESNTGNYGYTF
TGTGCCATCAGTGAGTCTAATACAGGGAACTATGGCTACACCTTC
>.|TRBJ2-2|few|TRBV27
CASAFGADTGELFF
TGTGCCAGCGCCTTCGGGGCGGACACCGGGGAGCTGTTTTTT